A selection of T cell receptor beta chains follows, all from one sample in a study of T-cell memory formation after mild COVID-19. TCRdb redid the calling of the 5' RACE reads with MiXCR, one entry per CDR3 protein. The repertoire has 400,000 to 500,000 distinct CDR3 sequences, approximately 25% of them found once; the top ten carry about 10%. The material sequenced was PBMCs or a T cell subset sorted from them (not recorded which). These receptors were collected from an adult woman who had mild COVID-19 (a few samples of this study predate the infection). Cell type and time point are not known. Each CDR3 is given with its conserved first and last residue. The order of the fields is D gene, J gene, V gene, clone size, CDR3 DNA, CDR3 protein. D genes are given only for firm matches. Clone sizes are given selectively: once, few, many, or a class where the clone is expanded.

D gene: .
J gene: TRBJ2-5
V gene: TRBV7-8
clone size: many
CDR3 DNA: TGTGCCAGCAGCTGGGAGGAGACCCAGTACTTC
CDR3 protein: CASSWEETQYF

D gene: .
J gene: TRBJ1-2
V gene: TRBV29-1
clone size: .
CDR3 DNA: TGCAGCGTCGCCGGTGCAGGAGCCTATGGCTACACCTTC
CDR3 protein: CSVAGAGAYGYTF

D gene: TRBD2
J gene: TRBJ2-5
V gene: TRBV12-3/TRBV12-4
clone size: few
CDR3 DNA: TGTGCCAGCAGTTTATACCAGGGAGGGGTAGAGACCCAGTACTTC
CDR3 protein: CASSLYQGGVETQYF

D gene: .
J gene: TRBJ2-2
V gene: TRBV29-1
clone size: .
CDR3 DNA: TGCAGCGTCGCCGACACCACCGGGGAGCTGTTTTTT
CDR3 protein: CSVADTTGELFF

D gene: .
J gene: TRBJ1-1
V gene: TRBV7-9
clone size: .
CDR3 DNA: TGTGCCAGCAGCTTAGCGCGGCCTACTAGACTGAACACTGAAGCTTTCTTT
CDR3 protein: CASSLARPTRLNTEAFF

D gene: TRBD1
J gene: TRBJ1-1
V gene: TRBV3-1
clone size: .
CDR3 DNA: TGTGCCAGCAACAACAGGGGCAACACTGAAGCTTTCTTT
CDR3 protein: CASNNRGNTEAFF

D gene: .
J gene: TRBJ2-3
V gene: TRBV6-5
clone size: few
CDR3 DNA: TGTGCCAGCACTATAAGTTCGGCGAGGGCAGATACGCAGTATTTT
CDR3 protein: CASTISSARADTQYF

D gene: TRBD2
J gene: TRBJ2-4
V gene: TRBV29-1
clone size: .
CDR3 DNA: TGCAGCACACGGACTAGCGGGAGAAACATTCAGTACTTC
CDR3 protein: CSTRTSGRNIQYF

D gene: .
J gene: TRBJ2-3
V gene: TRBV5-1
clone size: few
CDR3 DNA: TGCGCCAGCAGCCCTTCGGCTAGCTCCACAGATACGCAGTATTTT
CDR3 protein: CASSPSASSTDTQYF

D gene: .
J gene: TRBJ1-5
V gene: TRBV15
clone size: .
CDR3 DNA: TGTGCCACCAGCAGAGATAGGGGGAGCGGACAGCCCCAGCATTTT
CDR3 protein: CATSRDRGSGQPQHF

D gene: .
J gene: TRBJ1-1
V gene: TRBV5-1
clone size: .
CDR3 DNA: TGCGCCAGCAGCTTGGCGGGGACCGATATGAACACTGAAGCTTTCTTT
CDR3 protein: CASSLAGTDMNTEAFF